A selection of T cell receptor beta chains follows, all from one sample in a study of T cell repertoires in cytomegalovirus infection. No cognate antigen is known for these TCRs. One entry per CDR3 protein results from TCRdb running MiXCR on the reads. The table lists a few hundred thousand distinct CDR3 sequences, approximately 46% of them singletons, with 40% to 50% in the top ten. Sequenced material: cultured PBMCs, taken from culture after CMV antigen stimulation. The receptors shown here come from a human donor in good health (CMV status not recorded). Some clones in this sample may be carry-over from other donors' samples. Both conserved end residues are trimmed from each CDR3. Size is stated for part of the rows, as once, few or many counts, or as a class when the clone is expanded.

TRBJ1-4	.	TRBV28	ASSHRQGGNEKLF
TRBJ2-7	.	TRBV2	ASTGVSLAYEQY
TRBJ2-7	.	TRBV18	ASSPPTDPAGEQY
TRBJ2-3	.	TRBV7-2	ASSFKHGDTQY
TRBJ1-2	.	TRBV7-2	ASSSQAGGVGARGYT
TRBJ2-3	few	TRBV7-9	ASSTIGDTQY
TRBJ2-2	few	TRBV7-2	ASSPPGNGELF
TRBJ2-2	few	TRBV27	ASSPFLAGVIAGELF
TRBJ1-1	.	TRBV7-2	ASSFSMGTEAF
TRBJ1-6	.	TRBV7-2	ASSLSYRESPLH
TRBJ1-1	few	TRBV11-2	ASSFFGSGGTEAF
TRBJ2-3	once	TRBV5-5	ASSDSGTTDTQY
TRBJ2-1	few	TRBV7-2	ASSLGGRGKRDNEQF
TRBJ2-5	.	TRBV7-2	ASSLGWRQETQY
TRBJ2-5	once	TRBV18	ASFRDRQETQY
TRBJ1-1	few	TRBV7-3	ASGHPPPGNTEAF
TRBJ2-1	.	TRBV18	ASSPPEEGRGLNEQF
TRBJ1-1	.	TRBV5-4	ASRLTGTGSLSGTEAF
TRBJ2-1	.	TRBV7-2	ASSPRLVNEQF
TRBJ1-4	few	TRBV12-3/TRBV12-4	ASSEGEKLF
TRBJ2-7	.	TRBV19	ASRRLGHEQY
TRBJ1-2	few	TRBV7-8	ASSSRGQDSYGYT
TRBJ1-2	once	TRBV18	ASSPTTGTTTNYGYT
TRBJ2-3	few	TRBV7-9	ASSLAGTSRGDTQY
TRBJ2-7	.	TRBV11-2	ASSLSLGAYEQY
TRBJ1-6	.	TRBV2	ASRETDVQNSPLH
TRBJ2-1	.	TRBV11-2	ASSPGLATYNEQF
TRBJ2-1	.	TRBV7-9	ASSFPGRYNEQF
TRBJ2-7	.	TRBV12-3/TRBV12-4	ASRRLAGDVMGEQY
TRBJ1-2	.	TRBV2	ASSEFFSGRDGDYGYT
TRBJ2-1	once	TRBV10-3	AITDVPEIGQF
TRBJ1-6	.	TRBV2	ASSASRDNSPLH
TRBJ2-5	.	TRBV6-8	ASSYSRGCETQY
TRBJ2-1	few	TRBV6-2/TRBV6-3	ASSYSRTSSYNEQF
TRBJ1-1	few	TRBV12-3/TRBV12-4	ASSLHTNTEAF
TRBJ1-4	few	TRBV6-1	ASEDRISTNEKLF
TRBJ2-3	.	TRBV7-9	ASSAPGQGPDTQY
TRBJ2-5	.	TRBV4-3	ASSQEGGGGRETQY
TRBJ2-1	few	TRBV7-2	ASSPSLLGSEQF